This T cell receptor beta chain came from a study of cytomegalovirus exposure and HLA in healthy donors. As to this clone: The sample has other DNA sequences that encode this CDR3 too.

The PCR contained 60 Vbeta and 13 Jbeta primers. Clones were read by immunoSEQ multiplex PCR, and TCRdb kept only the in-frame ones, dropping some. The sample lists about 140,000 clones; approximately 80% were seen once. Trimming stripped 3 bases from V and 3 bases from J, with 9 bases between. Germline V gene sequence: CDR1 LNHDA, CDR2 SQIVND (reference sequence). The CDR3 runs to 14 residues. At sampling all donors were nominally healthy, likely with unrecorded immune exposures. Input material: PBMCs. The clonotype originates from a man aged 18 to 30 in good health and CMV-seronegative. This rearrangement joins TRBV19 to TRBJ1-5; D unclear. CDR3 nucleotides: TGTGCCAGTAGTATCCGAGACACCAATCAGCCCCAGCATTTT. This sequence encodes CASSIRDTNQPQHF.